Each of the 29 T cell receptor beta chains below was sequenced from the same sample in a study of T-cell reconstitution after alpha-beta-depleted transplantation in children. It was with unique molecular identifiers that the TCRbeta library was prepared. TCRdb independently ran MiXCR on the PCR reads; one entry per CDR3 protein. In the table there are 600,000 to 700,000 distinct CDR3 sequences, around 16% of which are singletons. Sequencing used PBMCs from the stem cell graft donor, obtained from the stem cell graft. The receptors derive from a human donor who donated a stem cell graft to a child with acute myeloid leukemia.

This clonotype was detected only a few times. The chain uses TRBV5-1 and TRBJ1-4; no reliable D call. CDR1 and CDR2 (germline): SGHRS, YFSETQ. The germline V and J ends were trimmed by 4 bases and 2 bases, with 12 bases remaining between them. CDR3 length: 15 residues. CDR3 residues: CASSRLQQTNEKLFF. The DNA for the CDR3 is TGCGCCAGCAGCCGCCTACAGCAGACTAATGAAAAACTGTTTTTT.

This clonotype was seen at least ten times. V usage is TRBV7-2 and J usage is TRBJ2-3; 11 bases map to TRBD2. From germline, CDR1 is SGHTA and CDR2 FQGNSA. The CDR3 runs 15 residues. Losses at the gene ends were 4 bases for V and 6 bases for J; bases not matched to a gene: 6. The CDR3 region is CASSSPTSGGDTQYF. As DNA, the CDR3 is TGTGCCAGCAGCTCTCCCACTAGCGGGGGTGATACGCAGTATTTT.

Details on this clonotype: A read error is possible here, since a much larger clone lies one base away. V and J are TRBV9 and TRBJ2-2, with 7 bases matching TRBD2. After removal of 3 bases from V and 6 bases from J, the junction contained 5 bases not matched to a gene. Looked up from germline, CDR1 is SGDLS and CDR2 is YYNGEE. This CDR3 spans 14 amino acids. CDR3 in amino acids: CASSDRLAPGELFF. The CDR3, as DNA: TGTGCCAGCAGCGATCGACTAGCCCCCGGGGAGCTGTTTTTT.

The chain carries TRBV9 and TRBJ1-1, with D unclear. Looked up from germline, CDR1 is SGDLS and CDR2 is YYNGEE. The CDR3 is 14 amino acids. V was pared by 3 bases and J by 5 bases, with 14 bases between. CDR3 amino acids: CASSERHGLTEAFF. As DNA, the CDR3 is TGTGCCAGCAGCGAAAGACACGGACTGACTGAAGCTTTCTTT. Filled out from reference TRBV9 and TRBJ1-1, the complete variable domain reads DSGVTQTPKHLITATGQRVTLRCSPRSGDLSVYWYQQSLDQGLQFLIQYYNGEERAKGNILERFSAQQFPDLHSELNLSSLELGDSALYFCASSERHGLTEAFFGQGTRLTVV.

The table lists this clonotype with many counts. The chain joins TRBV20-1 to TRBJ2-1, with TRBD2 matching 8 bases. Germline CDR1 and CDR2: DFQATT and SNEGSKA (reference sequence). V dropped 1 base and J dropped 9; count of bases not matched to a gene: 14. This CDR3 is built from 16 residues. The CDR3 spells CSARVPVRGGQGEQFF. The CDR3 bases are TGCAGTGCTAGAGTCCCTGTTCGGGGGGGCCAGGGTGAGCAGTTCTTC.

This chain uses TRBV20-1 with TRBJ1-6; D perhaps matches TRBD1 (5 bases). In germline, CDR1 is DFQATT, CDR2 SNEGSKA (reference sequence). Trimming stripped 0 bases from V and 8 bases from J, with 23 bases between. The CDR3 is made up of 18 amino acids. This chain's CDR3 is CSARDLSRGARRDSPLHF. The CDR3 bases are TGCAGTGCTAGAGATCTTTCGAGGGGCGCGAGGAGGGATTCACCCCTCCACTTT.

V and J are TRBV6-5 and TRBJ2-1; D not certain. The germline V and J ends were trimmed by 0 bases and 10 bases, with 16 bases remaining between them. The germline CDR1 and CDR2 sequences are MNHEY and SVGAGI. The CDR3 extends over 15 amino acids. In DNA, the CDR3 is TGTGCCAGCAGTTACTCGACAATGTCCCTGGCCGAGCAGTTCTTC. Protein product: CASSYSTMSLAEQFF.

The V call is TRBV20-1, the J call TRBJ2-5; TRBD2 is a possible D gene (6 bases). The ends were cut back, 4 bases at V and 4 bases at J, with 19 bases in the middle. CDR3 length: 15 amino acids. Germline CDR1 is DFQATT and CDR2 is SNEGSKA (reference sequence). The CDR3 nucleotides are TGCAGTGCTATACCAGGACTAAGAAAGGGAGAGACCCAGTACTTC. Translation gives CSAIPGLRKGETQYF.

This clonotype was detected ten times or more. The rearrangement links TRBV7-2 to TRBJ2-7, with TRBD1 as a possible D gene (6 bases). Trimming shortened V by 0 bases and J by 6 bases, and 9 bases separated the two germline ends. CDR1 is SGHTA and CDR2 is FQGNSA in the germline V gene. There are 13 residues in the CDR3. Here the CDR3 reads CASSLARGGEQYF. The CDR3 nucleotides are TGTGCCAGCAGCTTAGCGCGAGGGGGCGAGCAGTACTTC.

This clonotype was observed a handful of times. The chain couples TRBV7-8 to TRBJ2-2, with D perhaps matching TRBD2 (6 bases). The CDR3 loop spans 17 amino acids. The germline CDR1 and CDR2 sequences are SGHVS and FQNEAQ. Trimming removed 1 base at V and 4 bases at J, with 16 bases between. The CDR3, as DNA: TGTGCCAGCAGCTTAGTAGGAGGGCTGATGAGCACCGGGGAGCTGTTTTTT. Its protein is CASSLVGGLMSTGELFF.

The genes are TRBV6-4 and TRBJ2-2; D may be TRBD1 (6 bases). From germline, CDR1 is MRHNA and CDR2 SNTAGT. V was clipped by 3 bases and J by 4 bases, with 12 bases between them. The CDR3 is 15 amino acids. CDR3 in amino acids: CASSEWTVRTGELFF. DNA for the CDR3: TGTGCCAGCAGTGAGTGGACAGTCCGCACCGGGGAGCTGTTTTTT.

This clonotype was recorded at least ten times. The rearrangement links TRBV6-1 to TRBJ2-1, with 8 bases identical to TRBD2. CDR3 length equals 15 residues. The ends lost 8 bases at V and 1 base at J; junction bases unmatched: 7. Germline V CDR1 and CDR2: MNHNS, SASEGT. CDR3 residues: CASLSGGASYNEQFF. CDR3 nucleotides: TGTGCCAGCCTAAGCGGGGGTGCGTCCTACAATGAGCAGTTCTTC.

The table lists this clonotype with many counts. The rearrangement links TRBV20-1 to TRBJ2-7, with TRBD2 matching over 8 bases. Germline V CDR1 and CDR2: DFQATT, SNEGSKA (reference sequence). J lost 5 bases, V lost 4 bases, and 13 bases had no gene match. The CDR3 length is 15 residues. The CDR3 here is CSATGGKGGRHEQYV. Written as DNA, the CDR3 is TGCAGTGCTACGGGGGGGAAGGGAGGGCGGCACGAGCAGTACGTC.

This clonotype was observed a few times. The chain employs TRBV13 and TRBJ2-4, with 8 bases lining up with TRBD1. The germline CDR1 and CDR2 sequences are PRHDT and FYEKMQ (reference sequence). The CDR3 sequence is 16 residues long. Unmatched junction bases numbered 6, after V lost 5 bases and J lost 0 bases. The CDR3 nucleotides read TGTGCCAGCAGCATACGGACAGGGTTAGCCAAAAACATTCAGTACTTC. It codes for CASSIRTGLAKNIQYF. The full variable domain, in which reference TRBV13 and TRBJ2-4 provide the parts outside the CDR3, is AAGVIQSPRHLIKEKRETATLKCYPIPRHDTVYWYQQGPGQDPQFLISFYEKMQSDKGSIPDRFSAQQFSDYHSELNMSSLELGDSALYFCASSIRTGLAKNIQYFGAGTRLSVL.

The chain has TRBV11-3 and TRBJ2-7; 8 bases align to TRBD2. Germline assignment: CDR1 SGHNT and CDR2 YENEEA. The trim removed 5 bases at V and 5 bases at J, leaving 11 bases unmatched. CDR3 length: 15 amino acids. The CDR3 protein is CASSLGTRRSHEQYF. For the CDR3, the DNA is TGTGCCAGCAGCCTCGGGACTAGGAGAAGCCACGAGCAGTACTTC.

The chain links TRBV20-1 to TRBJ1-2; weak D call: TRBD1 (5 bases). Germline-derived CDR1 and CDR2 are DFQATT and SNEGSKA (reference sequence). V shed 1 base and J shed 8 bases, with 8 bases lying between them. The CDR3 runs to 11 residues. The CDR3 loop is CSARVGRGYTF. CDR3 DNA: TGCAGTGCTAGAGTGGGGCGGGGCTACACCTTC.

Many counts were recorded for this clonotype. This chain links TRBV29-1 with TRBJ1-2; D perhaps matches TRBD1 (6 bases). Germline CDR1 is SQVTM and CDR2 is ANQGSEA. The CDR3 is made up of 11 amino acids. Trimming pared 5 bases from V and 7 bases from J, leaving 11 bases between. The CDR3 here is CSVFEGVGYTF. Written as DNA, the CDR3 is TGCAGCGTTTTTGAGGGGGTTGGCTACACCTTC.

CDR3 nucleotide sequence: TGTGCCAGCAGCGGATTCCCCGGGACTAGAATGGGGGATGAGCAGTTCTTC. It encodes CASSGFPGTRMGDEQFF. The J gene is TRBJ2-1, the V gene TRBV7-2; 8 bases are a match to TRBD2. This CDR3 comprises 17 residues. V was pared by 5 bases and J by 8 bases, with 17 bases of the junction left unmatched. Looked up from germline, CDR1 is SGHTA and CDR2 is FQGNSA.

This clonotype was recorded at least ten times. The chain joins TRBV20-1 to TRBJ1-6; 10 bases line up with TRBD1. The CDR3 runs 15 residues. Germline V CDR1 and CDR2: DFQATT, SNEGSKA (reference sequence). V lost 4 bases to trimming and J lost 9 bases; unmatched junction nucleotides: 9. Written as DNA, the CDR3 is TGCAGTGCTAAGGGACAGGGGAAGTTTAGTTCACCCCTCCACTTT. Translated: CSAKGQGKFSSPLHF.

The gene calls are TRBV27 and TRBJ1-1; 9 bases map to TRBD1. Trimming cost V 3 bases and J 3 bases; bases outside gene matches: 5. Germline CDR1 MNHEY, CDR2 SMNVEV (reference sequence). The CDR3 contains 15 residues. DNA of the CDR3: TGTGCCAGCAGTTTCACAGGGGGCCAGTACACTGAAGCTTTCTTT. Residues: CASSFTGGQYTEAFF.

In this sample, this clonotype turned up a few times. This chain uses TRBV6-1 with TRBJ2-1, with D possibly called TRBD1 or TRBD2 (5 bases each). This CDR3 is built from 16 residues. The V gene's germline CDR1 is MNHNS and CDR2 SASEGT. V was trimmed by 6 bases and J by 4 bases, leaving 19 bases between them. This CDR3 reads CASSTTAAEGYNEQFF. CDR3 DNA sequence: TGTGCCAGCAGCACAACGGCCGCCGAGGGGTACAATGAGCAGTTCTTC.

In this sample, this clonotype turned up many times. The CDR3 protein is CASKGQTYTDTQYF. The CDR3 DNA is TGTGCCAGCAAAGGACAGACATACACAGATACGCAGTATTTT. The chain recombines TRBV6-1 with TRBJ2-3; D possibly corresponds to TRBD1 (6 bases). CDR3 length: 14 amino acids. V was pared by 7 bases and J by 2 bases, with 13 bases between. The germline CDR1 and CDR2 sequences are MNHNS and SASEGT.

The chain couples TRBV7-2 to TRBJ2-3; tentatively, D is TRBD2 (5 bases). The CDR3 length is 16 residues. V lost 2 bases to trimming and J lost 0 bases, with 12 bases between them. Germline assignment: CDR1 SGHTA and CDR2 FQGNSA. DNA of the CDR3: TGTGCCAGCAGCTTAAGCGGTGAGACCAGCACAGATACGCAGTATTTT. Translation gives CASSLSGETSTDTQYF.

This clonotype was seen a few times. The chain carries TRBV12-3 or TRBV12-4 and TRBJ2-1; tentative D call: TRBD2 (7 bases). The V and J ends lost 6 bases and 9 bases respectively, with 18 bases between them. CDR3 size: 14 residues. The CDR3 region has the DNA TGTGCCAGCAGGGGGGGGCCCGGTACGATTGAGCAGTTCTTC. It yields the protein CASRGGPGTIEQFF.

In its sample, this clonotype was seen many times. The chain carries TRBV10-3 and TRBJ2-7, with 7 bases fitting TRBD1. Germline CDR1 ENHRY, CDR2 SYGVKD. Trimming at V came to 3 bases and at J to 3 bases, leaving 17 bases not matched to a gene. The CDR3 has 18 residues. CDR3 in amino acids: CAISERSEWGQKVYEQYF. CDR3 nucleotide sequence: TGTGCCATCAGTGAAAGGAGTGAATGGGGACAGAAAGTCTACGAGCAGTACTTC.

The chain is built from TRBV12-3 or TRBV12-4 and TRBJ2-3; D might be TRBD1 (6 bases). The CDR3 is made up of 12 amino acids. V shed 5 bases and J shed 9 bases, with 12 bases lying between them. The CDR3 region has the DNA TGTGCCAGCAGTCCTACAGGGCCAACGCAGTATTTT. Translating it yields CASSPTGPTQYF.

The J gene is TRBJ2-1, the V gene TRBV13; D unresolved. Germline values: CDR1 PRHDT, CDR2 FYEKMQ (reference sequence). Trimming took off 5 bases at V and 2 bases at J, with 19 bases between the two ends. This CDR3 region has 17 residues. The CDR3: CASSKRLSQATYNEQFF. In DNA, the CDR3 is TGTGCCAGCAGCAAACGATTAAGCCAGGCAACCTACAATGAGCAGTTCTTC. Based on the CDR3 plus reference TRBV13 and TRBJ2-1, the full variable domain is AAGVIQSPRHLIKEKRETATLKCYPIPRHDTVYWYQQGPGQDPQFLISFYEKMQSDKGSIPDRFSAQQFSDYHSELNMSSLELGDSALYFCASSKRLSQATYNEQFFGPGTRLTVL.

The chain couples TRBV5-1 to TRBJ2-3, with TRBD2 identical over 9 bases. The CDR3 sequence is 15 residues long. With V trimmed by 3 bases and J by 1 base, 3 bases remained unmatched. CDR1 is SGHRS, CDR2 YFSETQ, per germline. CDR3 sequence (DNA): TGCGCCAGCAGCTCCCGGACTAGCGGCACAGATACGCAGTATTTT. Amino acids: CASSSRTSGTDTQYF.

This clonotype has at least ten counts. For the CDR3, the DNA is TGTGCCAGCAGTGACTGGCACGTTAGCAATCAGCCCCAGCATTTT. Its translation: CASSDWHVSNQPQHF. The rearrangement joins TRBV6-1 to TRBJ1-5; D gene uncertain. The CDR3 consists of 15 residues. V lost 3 bases and J lost 0, with 9 bases in between. Per germline, CDR1 MNHNS and CDR2 SASEGT.